This T cell receptor (beta chain) appears in the sequencing data of a study of T cell repertoires in cytomegalovirus infection. TCRdb re-analysed the reads in MiXCR, keeping a single row per CDR3 protein. The repertoire holds under 200,000 distinct CDR3 sequences, with 15% to 20% as singletons. The CDR3 is 13 residues long. CDR1 and CDR2 from the germline V gene are DFQATT and SNEGSKA (reference sequence). Trimming pared 6 bases from V and 4 bases from J, leaving 15 bases between. A few counts support this clonotype. The V call is TRBV20-1, the J call TRBJ1-2; D is perhaps TRBD1 (5 bases). Sample: CD8+ T cells from PBMCs. The TCR was taken from a human donor in good health (CMV status not recorded). Some clones in this sample may be carry-over from other donors' samples. CDR3 coding DNA: TGCAGTGCCGAGGGGTTCGATGGCTATGGCTACACCTTC. Translation gives CSAEGFDGYGYTF.